This T cell receptor (beta chain) was sequenced during a study of T cells in tumors after PD-1 blockade. The wider study: Patients had no prior checkpoint blockade, systemic immunosuppressants, or anti-cancer therapy within 4 weeks. Daily vismodegib 150 mg continued in a subset of anti-PD-1-treated patients.

Study-wide results and caveats: About 45% of tumor TCR clonotypes were also found in blood.

As regards this clone: What it recognizes is unknown.

Generated by immunoSEQ multiplex PCR, the TCRdb table keeps only in-frame clones and is missing some. This sample has 60,000 to 65,000 clones, with around 74% found just once. The sequenced sample was PBMCs, obtained after anti-PD-1 treatment. The source is a human donor with basal cell carcinoma.

CDR3 sequence reads: CASSFLGTENTEAFF. For the CDR3, the DNA is TGCGCCAGCAGCTTCCTTGGGACAGAGAACACTGAAGCTTTCTTT. The V call is TRBV5-1, the J call TRBJ1-1, with 7 bases fitting TRBD1. CDR1 and CDR2 from the germline V gene are SGHRS and YFSETQ. This CDR3 is 15 amino acids long. Trimming cost V 2 bases and J 1 base; bases outside gene matches: 5.